Listed below are T cell receptor beta chains from one sample, sequenced in a study of T cell repertoires in MIS-A myocarditis. This table comes from immunoSEQ multiplex PCR, and its TCRdb copy is limited to in-frame clones, with some not included. The profile covers about 6,000 clones, with 78% appearing a single time and around 66% taken by the ten largest. Sequenced: interventricular septum heart tissue obtained at autopsy. These receptors were obtained from a man between 18 and 35 years old with fulminant myocarditis from multisystem inflammatory syndrome in adults (MIS-A) after COVID-19. Both conserved end residues are part of each CDR3. The order of the fields is D gene, V gene, J gene, clone size, CDR3 length, CDR3 DNA, CDR3 protein. A D gene is named only where the DNA matches it firmly. Part of the rows lack a size; the others show once, few, many or a class for expanded clones.

d_gene: -
v_gene: TRBV5-1
j_gene: TRBJ1-2
abundance: -
len: 17
CDR3nt: TGCGCCAGCAGCTCCGGACTCTTCCCGTCCCCTAACTATGGCTACACCTTC
CDR3aa: CASSSGLFPSPNYGYTF

d_gene: -
v_gene: TRBV7-8
j_gene: TRBJ1-5
abundance: once
len: 13
CDR3nt: TGTGCCAGCAGCTTAACTCAACCTCCGCCCCAGCATTTT
CDR3aa: CASSLTQPPPQHF

d_gene: -
v_gene: TRBV4-2
j_gene: TRBJ2-7
abundance: few
len: 16
CDR3nt: TGTGCCAGCAGCCCCCCCGGGGTCGTAATGCTCCACGAGCAGTACTTC
CDR3aa: CASSPPGVVMLHEQYF

d_gene: -
v_gene: TRBV4-1
j_gene: TRBJ2-2
abundance: -
len: 15
CDR3nt: TGCGCCAGCAGCCAACAGGGACCCGAACACCGGGGAGCTGTTTTT
CDR3aa: CASSQQGPEHRGAVF

d_gene: TRBD1
v_gene: TRBV29-1
j_gene: TRBJ1-2
abundance: -
len: 14
CDR3nt: TGCAGCGCGAGACAGGGAACGACTAACTATGGCTACACCTTC
CDR3aa: CSARQGTTNYGYTF

d_gene: -
v_gene: TRBV25-1
j_gene: TRBJ1-1
abundance: -
len: 14
CDR3nt: TGTGCCAGCAGTCAATACAGGGTCGGCGCTGAAGCTTTCTTT
CDR3aa: CASSQYRVGAEAFF

d_gene: -
v_gene: TRBV2
j_gene: TRBJ2-7
abundance: -
len: 13
CDR3nt: TGTGCCAGCAGTTCGGAAACTGGGGCCGAGCAGTACTTC
CDR3aa: CASSSETGAEQYF

d_gene: -
v_gene: TRBV6-5
j_gene: TRBJ1-3
abundance: -
len: 15
CDR3nt: TGTGCCAGCAGGCCTCTAACAAAGTCTGGAAACACCATATATTTT
CDR3aa: CASRPLTKSGNTIYF

d_gene: -
v_gene: TRBV3-1/TRBV3-2
j_gene: TRBJ2-2
abundance: -
len: 15
CDR3nt: TGTGCCAGCAGCCAAGGAACCGGGTGGCCCGGGGAGCTGTTTTTT
CDR3aa: CASSQGTGWPGELFF

d_gene: -
v_gene: TRBV5-1
j_gene: TRBJ1-2
abundance: -
len: 13
CDR3nt: TGCGCCAGCAGTTTTGACATTAACTATGGCTACACCTTC
CDR3aa: CASSFDINYGYTF

d_gene: TRBD2
v_gene: TRBV7-7
j_gene: TRBJ2-1
abundance: -
len: 14
CDR3nt: TGTGCTAGCAGCCTGGGACTAGTAGACAGTGAGCAGTTCTTC
CDR3aa: CASSLGLVDSEQFF

d_gene: -
v_gene: TRBV29-1
j_gene: TRBJ1-1
abundance: -
len: 13
CDR3nt: TGCAGCGCCCTCAGAGGAGGGAACACTGAAGCTTTCTTT
CDR3aa: CSALRGGNTEAFF

d_gene: TRBD1
v_gene: TRBV5-4
j_gene: TRBJ2-1
abundance: -
len: 15
CDR3nt: TGTGCCAGCAGCTCCCGGGACAGGGGTTTCAATGAGCAGTTCTTC
CDR3aa: CASSSRDRGFNEQFF

d_gene: -
v_gene: TRBV3-1/TRBV3-2
j_gene: TRBJ1-2
abundance: few
len: 15
CDR3nt: TGTGCCAGCAGCCAAGTTATGGGGGTATGGCGAGGCTACACCTTC
CDR3aa: CASSQVMGVWRGYTF

d_gene: -
v_gene: TRBV6-2/TRBV6-3
j_gene: TRBJ1-6
abundance: -
len: 14
CDR3nt: TGTGCCAGCAGTTACAGCCAGCATAATTCACCCCTCCACTTT
CDR3aa: CASSYSQHNSPLHF

d_gene: -
v_gene: TRBV5-1
j_gene: TRBJ2-3
abundance: -
len: 17
CDR3nt: TGCGCCAGCAGCTTGATTCTTGGCGGGGGCCTCACAGATACGCAGTATTTT
CDR3aa: CASSLILGGGLTDTQYF

d_gene: TRBD1
v_gene: TRBV27
j_gene: TRBJ1-5
abundance: once
len: 15
CDR3nt: TGTGCCAGCAGTTTTACCGGCAGGGGGCCTCAGCCCCAGCATTTT
CDR3aa: CASSFTGRGPQPQHF

d_gene: -
v_gene: TRBV27
j_gene: TRBJ1-1
abundance: -
len: 14
CDR3nt: TGTGCCAGCAGTAGGGCCGAATTTAGGCCTGAAGCTTTCTTT
CDR3aa: CASSRAEFRPEAFF

d_gene: -
v_gene: TRBV4-1
j_gene: TRBJ1-2
abundance: -
len: 13
CDR3nt: TGCGCCAGCAGCCAAGCAGGATTCGGCGGCTACACCTTC
CDR3aa: CASSQAGFGGYTF

d_gene: -
v_gene: TRBV10-3
j_gene: TRBJ1-1
abundance: -
len: 13
CDR3nt: TGTGCCATCAGTGATTACAGCAACACTGAAGCTTTCTTT
CDR3aa: CAISDYSNTEAFF

d_gene: -
v_gene: TRBV27
j_gene: TRBJ2-2
abundance: once
len: 14
CDR3nt: TGTGCCAGCAGTTGGCAGGCGTACACCGGGGAGCTGTTTTTT
CDR3aa: CASSWQAYTGELFF

d_gene: -
v_gene: TRBV11-2
j_gene: TRBJ2-7
abundance: -
len: 11
CDR3nt: TGTGCCAGCAGCCGCGGGGACGAGCAGTACTTC
CDR3aa: CASSRGDEQYF

d_gene: -
v_gene: TRBV9
j_gene: TRBJ2-3
abundance: -
len: 13
CDR3nt: TGTGCCAGCAGCGTAACAAGCACAGATACGCAGTATTTT
CDR3aa: CASSVTSTDTQYF

d_gene: -
v_gene: TRBV9
j_gene: TRBJ2-3
abundance: -
len: 14
CDR3nt: TGTGCCAGCTCCCCCCGAGGGCTGTCAGATACGCAGTATTTT
CDR3aa: CASSPRGLSDTQYF

d_gene: -
v_gene: TRBV5-8
j_gene: TRBJ2-7
abundance: -
len: 15
CDR3nt: TGTGCCAGCAGCTTGGTTGGGGATAAAGCCTACGAGCAGTACTTC
CDR3aa: CASSLVGDKAYEQYF

d_gene: TRBD1
v_gene: TRBV6-6
j_gene: TRBJ1-2
abundance: once
len: 17
CDR3nt: TGTGCCAGCAGTCCCATGGACAGGGGGCGATCGGACTATGGCTACACCTTC
CDR3aa: CASSPMDRGRSDYGYTF

d_gene: -
v_gene: TRBV29-1
j_gene: TRBJ1-3
abundance: -
len: 13
CDR3nt: TGCAGCGGAAAGTTACCGCAAGAAAACACCATATATTTT
CDR3aa: CSGKLPQENTIYF

d_gene: -
v_gene: TRBV6-6
j_gene: TRBJ1-5
abundance: -
len: 12
CDR3nt: TGTGCCAGCAGGGTTCCCAATCAGCCCCAGCATTTT
CDR3aa: CASRVPNQPQHF

d_gene: -
v_gene: TRBV18
j_gene: TRBJ1-5
abundance: -
len: 14
CDR3nt: TGTGCCAGCTCACCCGGGAGCATCAATCAGCCCCAGCATTTT
CDR3aa: CASSPGSINQPQHF

d_gene: -
v_gene: TRBV4-2
j_gene: TRBJ1-1
abundance: -
len: 13
CDR3nt: TGTGCCAGCAGCCGAGAAAAGGGGACTGAAGCTTTCTTT
CDR3aa: CASSREKGTEAFF

d_gene: -
v_gene: TRBV18
j_gene: TRBJ2-1
abundance: -
len: 14
CDR3nt: TGTGCCAGCCATCTGAATGGCTCCTACAATGAGCAGTTCTTC
CDR3aa: CASHLNGSYNEQFF

d_gene: -
v_gene: TRBV6-2/TRBV6-3
j_gene: TRBJ1-1
abundance: -
len: 12
CDR3nt: TGTGCCAGCAGTTACCGAGGGGGTGAAGCTTTCTTT
CDR3aa: CASSYRGGEAFF

d_gene: -
v_gene: TRBV7-2
j_gene: TRBJ1-3
abundance: -
len: 16
CDR3nt: TGTGCCAGCAGCTCACGTGTGTTCTCCTCTGGAAACACCATATATTTT
CDR3aa: CASSSRVFSSGNTIYF

d_gene: -
v_gene: TRBV21-1
j_gene: TRBJ2-1
abundance: -
len: 16
CDR3nt: TGTGCCAGCAGCAAAGGGGCAGCGGTATCCTACAATGAGCAGTTCTTC
CDR3aa: CASSKGAAVSYNEQFF

d_gene: -
v_gene: TRBV4-2
j_gene: TRBJ1-5
abundance: -
len: 16
CDR3nt: TGTGCCAGCAGCCGCCGCGTGGTCAGGGAGGATCAGCCCCAGCATTTT
CDR3aa: CASSRRVVREDQPQHF

d_gene: TRBD1
v_gene: TRBV6-5
j_gene: TRBJ1-2
abundance: -
len: 15
CDR3nt: TGTGCCAGCAGTTACATGACAGGGCGGGGCTATGGCTACACCTTC
CDR3aa: CASSYMTGRGYGYTF

d_gene: -
v_gene: TRBV7-8
j_gene: TRBJ2-2
abundance: -
len: 15
CDR3nt: TGTGCCAGCAGCTTAACGGGGGAGAACACCGGGGAGCTGTTTTTT
CDR3aa: CASSLTGENTGELFF

d_gene: TRBD2
v_gene: TRBV28
j_gene: TRBJ2-5
abundance: -
len: 14
CDR3nt: TGTGCCAGCAGTTTACCGGGGGGAACGGGGACCCAGTACTTC
CDR3aa: CASSLPGGTGTQYF

d_gene: -
v_gene: TRBV19
j_gene: TRBJ1-2
abundance: -
len: 15
CDR3nt: TGTGCCAGTAGTATAGCAGGCCAGGGATCCTATGGCTACACCTTC
CDR3aa: CASSIAGQGSYGYTF

d_gene: -
v_gene: TRBV28
j_gene: TRBJ2-3
abundance: -
len: 16
CDR3nt: TGTGCCAGCGGGACCTTGGACTTGACTAGCACAGATACGCAGTATTTT
CDR3aa: CASGTLDLTSTDTQYF

d_gene: TRBD1
v_gene: TRBV9
j_gene: TRBJ1-2
abundance: -
len: 16
CDR3nt: TGTGCCAGCAGCGTAGGAGGACAGGGTTTTAACTATGGCTACACCTTC
CDR3aa: CASSVGGQGFNYGYTF

d_gene: TRBD1
v_gene: TRBV19
j_gene: TRBJ2-5
abundance: -
len: 17
CDR3nt: TGTGCCAGTAGTATCTCGGGCCCGGGACAGTGGACAGAGACCCAGTACTTC
CDR3aa: CASSISGPGQWTETQYF

d_gene: -
v_gene: TRBV30
j_gene: TRBJ2-5
abundance: few
len: 13
CDR3nt: TGTGCCTGGAGTCCCGGACTGGCAGAGACCCAGTACTTC
CDR3aa: CAWSPGLAETQYF

d_gene: -
v_gene: TRBV5-1
j_gene: TRBJ2-7
abundance: -
len: 12
CDR3nt: TGCGCCAGCAGCCCGGATAATATCAACCAGTACTTC
CDR3aa: CASSPDNINQYF

d_gene: TRBD1
v_gene: TRBV19
j_gene: TRBJ1-2
abundance: -
len: 14
CDR3nt: TGTGCCAGTAGGCGACAGGGGGCCGACTATGGCTACACCTTC
CDR3aa: CASRRQGADYGYTF

d_gene: -
v_gene: TRBV5-1
j_gene: TRBJ1-4
abundance: -
len: 15
CDR3nt: TGCGCCAGCAGCGTGGAGGGGAATAGGAATGAAAAACTGTTTTTT
CDR3aa: CASSVEGNRNEKLFF

d_gene: -
v_gene: TRBV5-4
j_gene: TRBJ2-1
abundance: -
len: 13
CDR3nt: TGTGCCAGCAGCAGGGACTCGAGCGGAGAGCAGTTCTTC
CDR3aa: CASSRDSSGEQFF

d_gene: TRBD1
v_gene: TRBV7-2
j_gene: TRBJ1-6
abundance: -
len: 17
CDR3nt: TGTGCCAGCAGCTTAGGGGGGACAGGCCCTTTTAATTCACCCCTCCACTTT
CDR3aa: CASSLGGTGPFNSPLHF

d_gene: TRBD1
v_gene: TRBV11-2
j_gene: TRBJ2-1
abundance: -
len: 16
CDR3nt: TGTGCCAGCAGCTTAGGAGGGACAGGGGCGAACAATGAGCAGTTCTTC
CDR3aa: CASSLGGTGANNEQFF

d_gene: -
v_gene: TRBV19
j_gene: TRBJ1-2
abundance: few
len: 13
CDR3nt: TGTGCCAGTAGTATCACCTCTAACTATGGCTACACCTTC
CDR3aa: CASSITSNYGYTF

d_gene: TRBD2
v_gene: TRBV5-4
j_gene: TRBJ2-5
abundance: hyperexpanded
len: 14
CDR3nt: TGTGCCAGCAGCCGGCTAGCGGGGCGAGAGACCCAGTACTTC
CDR3aa: CASSRLAGRETQYF

d_gene: -
v_gene: TRBV5-1
j_gene: TRBJ1-1
abundance: -
len: 16
CDR3nt: TGCGCCAGCAGCTCATCCGCGGGACAACTAAACACTGAAGCTTTCTTT
CDR3aa: CASSSSAGQLNTEAFF

d_gene: -
v_gene: TRBV5-5
j_gene: TRBJ2-1
abundance: few
len: 16
CDR3nt: TGTGCCAGCAGCTTTAAATACCTTGGGGCCTACAATGAGCAGTTCTTC
CDR3aa: CASSFKYLGAYNEQFF

d_gene: -
v_gene: TRBV6-5
j_gene: TRBJ2-5
abundance: -
len: 12
CDR3nt: TGTGCCAGCACCAACGTCGGGTCGACCCAGTACTTC
CDR3aa: CASTNVGSTQYF